Shown below are 6 T cell receptor beta chains from a single sample sequenced in a study of T-cell reconstitution after alpha-beta-depleted transplantation in children. Unique molecular identifiers were incorporated when the TCRbeta library was constructed. From the PCR reads, TCRdb called clonotypes with MiXCR, one entry per CDR3 protein. Of 200,000 to 300,000 distinct CDR3 sequences listed, more than 10% are singletons. The specimen was PBMCs from the stem cell graft donor, collected from the stem cell graft. The source is a human donor who donated a stem cell graft to a child with acute lymphoblastic leukemia.

This clonotype was observed a handful of times. The chain has TRBV4-2 and TRBJ1-6; D is undetermined. V dropped 1 base and J dropped 7 bases, with 8 bases sitting between them. This CDR3 has 14 amino acids. Germline V lookup: CDR1 LGHNA, CDR2 YNFKEQ. The CDR3 bases are TGTGCCAGCAGCCAAGCTGCCACGAATTCACCCCTCCACTTT. Translation gives CASSQAATNSPLHF.

There are many counts of this clonotype. V usage is TRBV15 and J usage is TRBJ1-2; 10 positions match TRBD1. The CDR3 length is 15 residues. The trim removed 4 bases at V and 5 bases at J, leaving 7 bases unmatched. Looked up from germline, CDR1 is LNHNV and CDR2 is YYDKDF (reference sequence). The CDR3 DNA follows: TGTGCCACCAGCACGTTCGGACAGGGGGGTTATGGCTACACCTTC. Translated, it gives CATSTFGQGGYGYTF.

This clonotype appeared many times. The genes are TRBV6-1 and TRBJ2-2, with 8 bases fitting TRBD1. Germline CDR1 is MNHNS and CDR2 is SASEGT. This CDR3 region has 15 residues. Unmatched junction bases numbered 3, after V lost 5 bases and J lost 1 base. The CDR3 coding sequence is TGTGCCAGCAGTAAGGGACAGGAGAACACCGGGGAGCTGTTTTTT. This translates into CASSKGQENTGELFF.

This clonotype has a count of ten or more. The chain is built from TRBV20-1 and TRBJ2-1, with a weak D call TRBD2 (6 bases). V was pared by 4 bases and J by 0 bases, with 13 bases between. CDR1 and CDR2 from the germline V gene are DFQATT and SNEGSKA (reference sequence). The CDR3 runs 15 residues. CDR3 nucleotides: TGCAGTGCTAAACCGGGACTGAGCTCCTACAATGAGCAGTTCTTC. It yields the protein CSAKPGLSSYNEQFF.

The rearrangement uses TRBV28 and TRBJ1-1; TRBD1 aligns across 7 bases. CDR3 size: 15 residues. CDR1 MDHEN and CDR2 SYDVKM come from the germline V gene. Trimming at V came to 6 bases and at J to 2 bases, leaving 9 bases not matched to a gene. CDR3 residues: CASSPEGQLNTEAFF. The CDR3 DNA reads as TGTGCCAGCAGCCCAGAGGGACAGCTTAACACTGAAGCTTTCTTT.

This clonotype has at least ten counts. The gene calls are TRBV25-1 and TRBJ2-7, with 7 positions matching TRBD1. This CDR3 comprises 13 residues. J gave up 1 base and V 6 bases, and 3 bases lay outside the gene matches. Germline loops: CDR1 MGHDK, CDR2 SYGVNS. The CDR3 nucleotides read TGTGCCAGCAGAAGACAGGGATCCTACGAGCAGTACTTC. It yields the protein CASRRQGSYEQYF.